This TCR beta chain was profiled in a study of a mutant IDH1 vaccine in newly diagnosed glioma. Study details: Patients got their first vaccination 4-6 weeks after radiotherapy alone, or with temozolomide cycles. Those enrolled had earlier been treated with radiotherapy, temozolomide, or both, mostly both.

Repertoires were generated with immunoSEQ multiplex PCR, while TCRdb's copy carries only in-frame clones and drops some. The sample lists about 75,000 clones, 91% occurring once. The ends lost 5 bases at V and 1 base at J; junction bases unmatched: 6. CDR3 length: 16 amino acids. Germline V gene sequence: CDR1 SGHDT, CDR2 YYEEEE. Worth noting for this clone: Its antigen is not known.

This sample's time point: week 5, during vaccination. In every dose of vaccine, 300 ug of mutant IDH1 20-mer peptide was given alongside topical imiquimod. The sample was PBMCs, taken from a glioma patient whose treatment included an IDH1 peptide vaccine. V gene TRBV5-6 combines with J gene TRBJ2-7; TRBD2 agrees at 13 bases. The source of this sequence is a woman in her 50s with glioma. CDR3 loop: CASSLTSGGPSYEQYF. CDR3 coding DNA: TGTGCCAGCAGTCTGACTAGCGGGGGGCCATCCTACGAGCAGTACTTC.